This TCR beta chain was profiled in a study of chemoradiotherapy in HPV16-positive cancers (dated by TCRdb to the early 2020s). Looking at the study overall: Using functional T-cell assays on cells from a couple of HPV16-positive patients, the researchers defined candidate HPV-specific T-cell clones and common TCR motifs. The study asked whether T-cell immunity against the HPV oncoproteins E6 and E7 changes during chemoradiotherapy and whether it affects survival. The candidate HPV-specific TCRs and motifs were subsequently tracked in TCR repertoires obtained from roughly 85 patients with HPV-related cancers.

Libraries were constructed by the immunoSEQ multiplex PCR assay. TCRdb re-hosts the immuneACCESS table, in-frame sequences only. Its copies lack some clones; in the studies checked, an unresolved V gene accounts for under half of them, and the cause for the rest is not known. Present in this sample are over 35,000 clones, 76% of which were seen just once. The ten largest account for under 5.5% of the sample. Notes on this clone: Its specific antigen is unknown. No quality values exist for individual bases; no much larger clone is one base distant.

Repertoires were sampled multiple times during chemoradiotherapy, which allowed clonal expansion in the tumor microenvironment to be followed. The germline V end is reduced by 2 bases and the J end by 9 bases; junction bases left unmatched: 12. The CDR3, cysteine through phenylalanine, is 17 amino acids long. The sequence is cut down to CDR3 DNA, 51 bases in frame from base 1. The CDR1 and CDR2 encoded by the germline V gene are SGHAT and FQNNGV. Broad study findings and their caveats: Only a couple of HPV16-positive patients were used to derive the functional definition of HPV-specific T cells, and the survival association was reported for HPV16-positive patients. Expansion of candidate HPV-specific clones and E7-related TCR motifs was observed in the tumor microenvironment during treatment, whereas no such expansion was observed for non-HPV-specific T cells. In HPV16-positive patients, expansion of HPV-responsive T cells during chemoradiotherapy was found to be associated with improved recurrence-free survival.

Rearrangement joined TRBV11-2 to TRBJ2-5, with 13 junctional bases fitting TRBD2. The sequence was collected from a human donor with HPV-associated anogenital cancer. Sample: blood, taken from a patient who underwent chemoradiotherapy. The nucleotide sequence reads TGTGCCAGCAGCTTAAACCGACTAGCGGGGGGCCCAGCGCCCCAGTACTTC. Its coded protein is CASSLNRLAGGPAPQYF.